This T cell receptor beta chain was captured in a study of blood T cell repertoires in COVID-19. For the study at large: The origin of the acute and convalescent COVID-19 samples was the United States, Italy and Spain. The cDNA or gDNA used as material had been derived from T cells, B-cell-depleted T cells, or PBMCs.

Germline V lookup: CDR1 WSHSY, CDR2 SAAADI. This CDR3 is 14 amino acids long. The V end lost 4 bases, the J end lost 3 bases, and 12 bases lay between the germline ends. Original analysis: Reference gene primer amplification in the assay estimated nucleated cell counts. Produced via immunoSEQ multiplex PCR; TCRdb's table is partial and in-frame only. V, J and clone size derive from that table, while D and trimming were established from the DNA sequence. The sample includes around 270,000 clones, roughly 89% of them seen just once. This TCR came from a man between 40 and 49 years old with acute or convalescent COVID-19. The chain is built from TRBV10-2 and TRBJ1-2, with unresolved D. The sequencing sample was made of peripheral blood. In DNA, the CDR3 is TGCGCCAGCAGTGTCCTGGGCTGGGACTATGGCTACACCTTC. It codes for CASSVLGWDYGYTF.